This T cell receptor (beta chain) appears in the sequencing data of a study of vaccination and CD4 T cells after COVID-19. In the study overall: Convalescents were six males and four females, two of them Hispanic. The study sampled a few convalescent patients at day 14 and again at days 161 to 241 post-vaccination. Overall study results and limits: Convalescent patients displayed spike mono-reactivity in 304 of 307 vaccine-specific clones.

V dropped 3 bases and J dropped 2 bases, with 11 bases sitting between them. This CDR3 spans 15 amino acids. Germline V CDR1 and CDR2: SEHNR, FQNEAQ (reference sequence). Cultured CD4+ T-cell DNA underwent Oncomine TCR Beta short-read sequencing. In TCRdb, the PCR reads were re-called with MiXCR into one record per CDR3 protein. The sample lists approximately 17,000 distinct CDR3 sequences; under 55% were seen once. In the case of this clonotype: Antigen specificity is unknown.

Time point here: late sampling 161 to 241 days after vaccination in a few convalescent patients. The treatment is: approximately 9-day PBMC culture with coronavirus spike peptide pools or control peptides (ViraFEST assay). Expansion of antigen-specific T cells with peptide pools by ViraFEST preceded sequencing of TCRs. This chain uses TRBV7-9 with TRBJ2-1, with D perhaps TRBD1 (5 bases). The origin of this receptor is a human donor who had recovered from COVID-19. The sample here was CD4+ T cells from blood, cultured in vitro, taken about 7 months after SARS-CoV-2 vaccination. CDR3 sequence (DNA): TGTGCCAGCAGCTTGCAGGGATTTGCCTACAATGAGCAGTTCTTC. It codes for CASSLQGFAYNEQFF.